A selection of T cell receptor beta chains follows, all from one sample in a study of response to subunit inactivated influenza vaccine. TCRdb ran MiXCR on the RT-PCR reads and lists one entry per CDR3 protein. The sample comprises hundreds of thousands of distinct CDR3 sequences, 12% of which are singletons, and roughly 10% rests with the top ten. The sample was PBMCs from blood, taken on the day of vaccination. These receptors were collected from a man aged 45-65 years who received an inactivated influenza vaccine. The CDR3 runs from the conserved cysteine through the conserved F or W. Fields, in order: D gene, clone size, V gene, J gene, CDR3 length, CDR3 protein, CDR3 DNA. A D gene is named only where the DNA matches it firmly. Not every row has a clone size; where given, it reads once, few, many or a size class.

NA	few	TRBV27	TRBJ1-1	16	CASRGGGGHFLTEAFF	TGTGCCAGCCGTGGCGGGGGGGGGCATTTCTTAACTGAAGCTTTCTTT
NA	few	TRBV5-1	TRBJ2-3	14	CASSLWQPWDTQYF	TGCGCCAGCAGCTTGTGGCAGCCTTGGGATACGCAGTATTTT
TRBD2	NA	TRBV20-1	TRBJ2-7	16	CSARGLAESPTYEQYF	TGCAGTGCTAGAGGGCTAGCGGAATCCCCAACCTACGAGCAGTACTTC
TRBD1	NA	TRBV5-1	TRBJ2-7	14	CASSLQGGIDEQYF	TGCGCCAGCAGCTTGCAAGGGGGCATCGACGAGCAGTACTTC
TRBD1	NA	TRBV12-3/TRBV12-4	TRBJ2-1	15	CASSPRTGHGSVQFF	TGTGCCAGCAGTCCTAGGACAGGGCACGGGAGTGTTCAGTTCTTC
NA	NA	TRBV27	TRBJ1-5	15	CASSSGGLWSQPQHF	TGTGCCAGCAGTTCCGGGGGTCTCTGGAGTCAGCCCCAGCATTTT
NA	few	TRBV5-4	TRBJ2-1	16	CASSQGGRSSYNEQFF	TGTGCCAGCAGCCAAGGAGGGAGGAGCTCCTACAATGAGCAGTTCTTC
NA	few	TRBV24-1	TRBJ2-2	17	CATAGSFGELSTGELFF	TGTGCCACAGCTGGCTCCTTCGGGGAATTATCCACCGGGGAGCTGTTTTTT
NA	NA	TRBV6-1	TRBJ2-2	13	CASRPDSTGELFF	TGTGCCAGCAGACCAGACAGCACCGGGGAGCTGTTTTTT
NA	few	TRBV6-1	TRBJ1-5	15	CASSQVRANNQPQHF	TGTGCCAGCAGTCAGGTCCGGGCGAACAATCAGCCCCAGCATTTT
TRBD2	many	TRBV5-1	TRBJ2-7	14	CASSLTSGTYEQYF	TGCGCCAGCAGCTTGACTAGCGGAACCTACGAGCAGTACTTC
NA	NA	TRBV5-1	TRBJ2-2	18	CASSLETQRRANTGELFF	TGCGCCAGCAGCTTGGAGACCCAACGTAGGGCGAACACCGGGGAGCTGTTTTTT
NA	NA	TRBV7-2	TRBJ2-4	14	CASSWSRDGTIQYF	TGTGCCAGCAGCTGGAGCAGGGACGGAACCATTCAGTACTTC
NA	NA	TRBV7-9	TRBJ2-1	12	CASSPGTNEQFF	TGTGCCAGCAGCCCCGGAACGAATGAGCAGTTCTTC
NA	NA	TRBV5-1	TRBJ2-5	16	CASSPTDGAYQETQYF	TGCGCCAGCAGCCCGACGGATGGGGCTTACCAAGAGACCCAGTACTTC
NA	few	TRBV6-1	TRBJ1-2	14	CASSEGKGYYGYTF	TGTGCCAGCAGTGAAGGGAAGGGCTACTATGGCTACACCTTC
NA	many	TRBV5-1	TRBJ2-7	14	CASSLLGGIYEQYF	TGCGCCAGCAGCCTGCTTGGGGGGATCTACGAGCAGTACTTC
NA	NA	TRBV21-1	TRBJ2-5	23	CASSKSPENTAGGEMASEETQYF	TGTGCCAGCAGCAAGTCCCCGGAGAACACGGCAGGGGGTGAAATGGCTAGCGAGGAGACCCAGTACTTC
NA	few	TRBV11-2	TRBJ2-7	14	CASSFESGPYEQYF	TGTGCCAGCAGCTTTGAGTCAGGTCCGTACGAGCAGTACTTC
NA	few	TRBV12-3/TRBV12-4	TRBJ1-5	13	CASSLGFRLPQHF	TGTGCCAGCAGTTTAGGGTTTAGGTTGCCCCAGCATTTT
TRBD2	NA	TRBV7-9	TRBJ2-5	15	CASSRFSGRQETQYF	TGTGCCAGCAGCCGATTCAGCGGGAGACAGGAGACCCAGTACTTC
TRBD2	NA	TRBV28	TRBJ2-5	16	CASSLMLGLDQETQYF	TGTGCCAGCAGTCTAATGCTGGGACTAGACCAAGAGACCCAGTACTTC
NA	NA	TRBV10-3	TRBJ2-5	14	CAISGGGLQETQYF	TGTGCCATCAGCGGTGGAGGGCTTCAAGAGACCCAGTACTTC
TRBD2	many	TRBV28	TRBJ2-3	16	CASSSHTSGGTDTQYF	TGTGCCAGCAGTTCTCATACTAGCGGAGGCACAGATACGCAGTATTTT
TRBD2	many	TRBV7-2	TRBJ2-7	16	CASSLGEAGGPYEQYF	TGTGCCAGCAGCTTAGGAGAAGCGGGGGGGCCGTACGAGCAGTACTTC
NA	few	TRBV3-1	TRBJ2-3	14	CASSQARAADTQYF	TGTGCCAGCAGCCAAGCCAGGGCGGCAGATACGCAGTATTTT
TRBD2	many	TRBV12-3/TRBV12-4	TRBJ2-1	15	CASSRLAGGHNEQFF	TGTGCCAGCAGTCGACTAGCGGGTGGCCACAATGAGCAGTTCTTC
NA	few	TRBV2	TRBJ1-4	14	CASSESIGSEKLFF	TGTGCCAGCAGTGAAAGTATTGGAAGTGAAAAACTGTTTTTT
NA	NA	TRBV4-3	TRBJ2-2	14	CASSQDGNTGELFF	TGCGCCAGCAGCCAAGATGGTAACACCGGGGAGCTGTTTTTT
NA	few	TRBV7-9	TRBJ1-2	13	CASSLGTQGGYTF	TGTGCCAGCAGCTTAGGGACTCAAGGTGGCTACACCTTC
NA	NA	TRBV6-2/TRBV6-3	TRBJ2-7	14	CASLAREGFYEQYF	TGTGCCAGCCTAGCCAGGGAAGGATTCTACGAGCAGTACTTC
NA	NA	TRBV6-2/TRBV6-3	TRBJ2-1	15	CASSYRAYSYNEQFF	TGTGCCAGCAGTTACAGGGCGTACTCCTACAATGAGCAGTTCTTC
TRBD2	NA	TRBV6-2/TRBV6-3	TRBJ2-7	14	CASLASGTNYEQYF	TGTGCCAGCCTAGCTAGCGGGACGAACTACGAGCAGTACTTC
NA	NA	TRBV6-2/TRBV6-3	TRBJ2-7	13	CASSEGHSYEQYF	TGTGCCAGCAGTGAGGGACACTCCTACGAGCAGTACTTC
TRBD1	few	TRBV5-6	TRBJ2-2	15	CASSFGTGRPGELFF	TGTGCCAGCAGCTTTGGGACAGGGAGGCCCGGGGAGCTGTTTTTT
NA	few	TRBV7-9	TRBJ1-1	15	CASSQGGSLNTEAFF	TGTGCCAGCAGCCAAGGGGGTTCCCTGAACACTGAAGCTTTCTTT
TRBD2	few	TRBV5-1	TRBJ2-1	17	CASSLFSSTGGGNEQFF	TGCGCCAGCAGCTTGTTTTCCTCCACGGGAGGGGGGAATGAGCAGTTCTTC
TRBD2	few	TRBV19	TRBJ2-5	15	CASSKTSRQTETQYF	TGTGCCAGTAGTAAGACTAGCAGACAAACGGAGACCCAGTACTTC
NA	NA	TRBV20-1	TRBJ2-7	15	CSARDPWDSPYEQYF	TGCAGTGCTAGAGACCCCTGGGACTCCCCCTACGAGCAGTACTTC
TRBD1	many	TRBV5-6	TRBJ2-1	16	CASTIVGTGVINEQFF	TGTGCCAGCACCATTGTCGGGACAGGGGTAATTAATGAGCAGTTCTTC